This entry describes one TCR beta chain. The data belong to a study of blood T cell repertoires in COVID-19. The wider study: Samples taken during acute and convalescent COVID-19 were collected in the United States, Italy and Spain.

V lost 5 bases, J lost 10 bases, and 15 bases lay in between. The CDR3 extends over 13 amino acids. Authors' processing steps: Estimation of nucleated cell counts relied on the amplification of reference gene primers. Clones were read by immunoSEQ multiplex PCR, and TCRdb kept only the in-frame ones, dropping some. V, J and clone size are taken as reported in that table, and D and trimming were inferred from the DNA itself. The data hold about 190,000 clones, with approximately 84% observed a single time. All enrollees were about 18 to 89 years old and from fewer than 30 US areas. Categorization into cohorts depended on clinical history that participants reported.

The V and J genes are TRBV12-3 or TRBV12-4 and TRBJ2-1, with a possible D match to TRBD2 (5 bases). The sequence was obtained from a woman younger than 45 who had recovered from COVID-19. What was sequenced was PBMCs or T cells enriched from blood (not recorded which). CDR3 in DNA: TGTGCCAGCAGTCCCAGCGGACTTGAGGAGCAGTTCTTC. It yields the protein CASSPSGLEEQFF.